Shown below are 24 T cell receptor beta chains from a single sample sequenced in a study of graft-versus-host responses after intestinal transplantation. Graft samples were processed, releasing intraepithelial and lamina propria lymphocytes. Profiling relied on immunoSEQ multiplex PCR, and the TCRdb table lists in-frame clones only, not all of them. The table lists under 9,500 clones, approximately 79% of them singletons, with around 33% in the top ten. The sample consisted of ileum tissue, taken nearly 500 days after intestinal transplant. These receptor sequences come from a human patient who received an intestinal transplant, so some T cells may come from the graft donor.

The chain employs TRBV2 and TRBJ2-7, with TRBD1 as a possible D gene (6 bases). Germline V gene lookup returns CDR1 SNHLY and CDR2 FYNNEI. V was cut by 6 bases and J by 3 bases, with 12 bases left in between. This CDR3 region has 13 residues. DNA for the CDR3: TGTGCCAGCAGCTTCCAGGGGATCTACGAGCAGTACTTC. Translation: CASSFQGIYEQYF. Full variable domain (remainder filled in from reference TRBV2 and TRBJ2-7): EPEVTQTPSHQVTQMGQEVILRCVPISNHLYFYWYRQILGQKVEFLVSFYNNEISEKSEIFDDQFSVERPDGSNFTLKIRSTKLEDSAMYFCASSFQGIYEQYFGPGTRLTVT.

The chain employs TRBV2 and TRBJ1-1, with 7 bases identical to TRBD1. The V and J ends lost 5 bases and 3 bases, in that order; junction bases with no gene match: 6. The V gene's germline CDR1 is SNHLY and CDR2 FYNNEI. The CDR3 runs to 14 residues. For the CDR3, the DNA is TGTGCCAGCAGTAGTATCAGGGGGGACACTGAAGCTTTCTTT. This gives the protein CASSSIRGDTEAFF.

Only one count was recorded for this clone. This sequence joins TRBV29-1 and TRBJ1-5; D gene ambiguous. The CDR3 extends over 13 amino acids. V dropped 7 bases and J dropped 6 bases, with 16 bases sitting between them. Germline V gives CDR1 SQVTM, CDR2 ANQGSEA. The CDR3 is CSARTSVGQPQHF. The CDR3 DNA reads as TGCAGCGCTAGGACGTCGGTCGGTCAGCCCCAGCATTTT.

This chain links TRBV7-9 with TRBJ2-4, with unresolved D. Germline V gene data show CDR1 as SEHNR and CDR2 as FQNEAQ (reference sequence). Trimming took off 2 bases at V and 5 bases at J, with 7 bases between the two ends. CDR3 length: 13 residues. CDR3 sequence (DNA): TGTGCCAGCAGCTTAAACCCAGAAAACATTCAGTACTTC. The encoded protein is CASSLNPENIQYF.

V and J are TRBV13 and TRBJ2-3; 7 nucleotides line up with TRBD1. Germline V gene sequence: CDR1 PRHDT, CDR2 FYEKMQ (reference sequence). The CDR3 length is 16 residues. V lost 4 bases, J lost 3 bases, and 10 bases stayed unmatched. This chain's CDR3 is CASSSRTGGRTDTQYF. The CDR3 DNA sequence: TGTGCCAGCAGCTCCCGGACAGGCGGACGTACAGATACGCAGTATTTT.

The CDR3 loop reads CASRTPGLADNEQFF. CDR3 nucleotides: TGTGCCAGCAGGACCCCGGGACTAGCGGATAATGAGCAGTTCTTC. This sequence joins TRBV2 and TRBJ2-1; 11 bases line up with TRBD2. Unmatched junction bases numbered 8, after V lost 6 bases and J lost 7 bases. The CDR3 length is 15 residues. The V gene's germline CDR1 is SNHLY and CDR2 FYNNEI.

The chain combines TRBV6-1 with TRBJ1-6; D not resolved. V was clipped by 3 bases and J by 7 bases, with 13 bases between them. Looked up from germline, CDR1 is MNHNS and CDR2 is SASEGT. The CDR3 has 15 amino acids. The CDR3 DNA is TGTGCCAGCAGTGATAGGCCCTTACAGAATTCACCCCTCCACTTT. It translates to CASSDRPLQNSPLHF.

This chain links TRBV6-5 with TRBJ1-4; D might be TRBD1 (6 bases). This CDR3 spans 15 amino acids. V was shortened by 0 bases and J by 8 bases, with 13 bases between the two germline ends. The germline gives CDR1 MNHEY, CDR2 SVGAGI. CDR3 nucleotide sequence: TGTGCCAGCAGTTACTCCGGGGGGGCGGGCGAAAAACTGTTTTTT. Amino acid sequence: CASSYSGGAGEKLFF.

The chain uses TRBV27 and TRBJ1-2; TRBD1 agrees at 7 bases. Germline CDR1 and CDR2: MNHEY and SMNVEV (reference sequence). The CDR3 sequence is 13 residues long. Unmatched junction bases numbered 5, after V lost 5 bases and J lost 5 bases. As DNA, the CDR3 is TGTGCCAGCAGTACCAGGGGGGGGTATGGCTACACCTTC. Amino acids: CASSTRGGYGYTF.

This chain joins TRBV5-8 and TRBJ1-5; tentatively, D is TRBD1 (6 bases). Germline V lookup: CDR1 SGHTS, CDR2 YDEGEE. The CDR3 is made up of 15 amino acids. Trimming left V 4 bases short and J 1 base short, with 12 bases between. The CDR3, as DNA: TGTGCCAGCAGCCCTAACAGGGTGAGCAATCAGCCCCAGCATTTT. Its translation is CASSPNRVSNQPQHF.

This clone turned up a few times. V usage is TRBV5-5 and J usage is TRBJ2-7; 7 bases agree with TRBD1. Germline loops: CDR1 SGHKS, CDR2 YYEKEE (reference sequence). The CDR3 sequence is 14 residues long. J lost 2 bases, V lost 0 bases, and 2 bases had no gene match. The CDR3 spells CASSLGQGAYEQYF. The CDR3, as DNA: TGTGCCAGCAGCTTGGGGCAGGGGGCCTACGAGCAGTACTTC. The full variable domain, in which reference TRBV5-5 and TRBJ2-7 provide the parts outside the CDR3, is DAGVTQSPTHLIKTRGQQVTLRCSPISGHKSVSWYQQVLGQGPQFIFQYYEKEERGRGNFPDRFSARQFPNYSSELNVNALLLGDSALYLCASSLGQGAYEQYFGPGTRLTVT.

The chain recombines TRBV19 with TRBJ2-1; 10 nucleotides line up with TRBD2. The V segment lost 5 bases and the J segment 6 bases; nucleotides outside the gene matches: 7. CDR3 length: 15 residues. Germline-derived CDR1 and CDR2 are LNHDA and SQIVND (reference sequence). The CDR3 region is CASSPSGGFINEQFF. The CDR3 region has the DNA TGTGCCAGTAGTCCTAGCGGGGGATTTATCAATGAGCAGTTCTTC.

This chain links TRBV5-1 with TRBJ2-2; 11 positions match TRBD2. Germline CDR1 SGHRS, CDR2 YFSETQ. The CDR3 totals 15 residues. The V segment lost 3 bases and the J segment 4 bases; nucleotides outside the gene matches: 2. The CDR3 is CASSSLAGGTGELFF. The CDR3 coding sequence is TGCGCCAGCAGCTCCCTAGCGGGAGGCACCGGGGAGCTGTTTTTT.

The V and J genes are TRBV19 and TRBJ2-1, with 8 bases matching TRBD2. The J segment lost 6 bases and the V segment lost 5 bases, leaving 6 bases of the junction unmatched. The CDR3 sequence is 14 residues long. Germline values: CDR1 LNHDA, CDR2 SQIVND (reference sequence). The CDR3 here is CASSELAEVNEQFF. The CDR3 DNA sequence: TGTGCCAGTAGTGAACTAGCGGAGGTCAATGAGCAGTTCTTC. Full variable domain (remainder filled in from reference TRBV19 and TRBJ2-1): DGGITQSPKYLFRKEGQNVTLSCEQNLNHDAMYWYRQDPGQGLRLIYYSQIVNDFQKGDIAEGYSVSREKKESFPLTVTSAQKNPTAFYLCASSELAEVNEQFFGPGTRLTVL.

The CDR3 DNA reads TGTGCCAGCAGCTTGGCAGAAAACACCATATATTTT. Residues: CASSLAENTIYF. The chain links TRBV5-6 to TRBJ1-3, with unresolved D. Germline assignment: CDR1 SGHDT and CDR2 YYEEEE. Trimming pared 0 bases from V and 6 bases from J, leaving 4 bases between. There are 12 residues in the CDR3.

V and J are TRBV6-5 and TRBJ1-2; possibly TRBD1 for D (6 bases). Trimming stripped 6 bases from V and 2 bases from J, with 16 bases between. This CDR3 comprises 15 residues. The germline V gene has CDR1 MNHEY and CDR2 SVGAGI. The CDR3 DNA reads TGTGCCAGCAGATGGGGGGGCGGCGGGAACTATGGCTACACCTTC. This gives the protein CASRWGGGGNYGYTF.

V usage is TRBV6-6 and J usage is TRBJ2-1; TRBD2 matches at 8 bases. From germline, CDR1 is MNHNY and CDR2 SVGAGI (reference sequence). The CDR3 runs 15 residues. V lost 0 bases and J lost 7; bases outside the gene matches: 5. The CDR3: CASSYSGTSKNEQFF. The CDR3 region has the DNA TGTGCCAGCAGTTACTCCGGGACTAGTAAAAATGAGCAGTTCTTC.

This clone was seen just once. The chain uses TRBV6-5 and TRBJ2-7; perhaps D is TRBD1 or TRBD2 (5 bases each). The ends were cut back, 7 bases at V and 3 bases at J, with 19 bases in the middle. This CDR3 spans 15 amino acids. Germline V CDR1 and CDR2: MNHEY, SVGAGI. The CDR3, as DNA: TGTGCCAGCAATCGGGGCAGCGGCCAAGGCTACGAGCAGTACTTC. It encodes CASNRGSGQGYEQYF.

This sequence joins TRBV29-1 and TRBJ2-7; D uncertain. Trimming took 5 bases from V and 0 from J, leaving 14 bases between them. This CDR3 contains 14 residues. CDR1 and CDR2 from the germline V gene are SQVTM and ANQGSEA. CDR3 sequence (DNA): TGCAGCGTTCGCTTAGGGTCGAGCTCCTACGAGCAGTACTTC. Amino acid sequence: CSVRLGSSSYEQYF.

This chain uses TRBV7-9 with TRBJ2-1; 11 bases are a match to TRBD2. The CDR3 loop spans 17 amino acids. Germline V lookup: CDR1 SEHNR, CDR2 FQNEAQ (reference sequence). Trimming cost V 5 bases and J 9 bases; bases outside gene matches: 15. DNA of the CDR3: TGTGCCAGCAGCGCTCGATTAGCGGGAGGGGAGAGGGCTGAGCAGTTCTTC. Translated, it gives CASSARLAGGERAEQFF.

In its sample, this clone was seen once. The chain is built from TRBV2 and TRBJ1-5; possible D gene TRBD1, 5 bases. Trimming removed 3 bases from V and 5 bases from J, with 11 bases in between. Germline assignment: CDR1 SNHLY and CDR2 FYNNEI. CDR3 length: 14 amino acids. CDR3 DNA: TGTGCCAGCAGTGATGGGCAGGGCCATCAGCCCCAGCATTTT. Translated, it gives CASSDGQGHQPQHF.

This clone was recorded once. This rearrangement joins TRBV7-6 to TRBJ2-3; TRBD2 matches at 10 bases. The V and J ends lost 5 bases and 3 bases, in that order; junction bases with no gene match: 8. Germline CDR1 is SGHVS and CDR2 is FNYEAQ. The CDR3 has 16 amino acids. This CDR3 is CASSPLAGESTDTQYF. CDR3 in DNA: TGTGCCAGCAGCCCGCTAGCGGGAGAATCGACAGATACGCAGTATTTT.

This clone was counted a few times. V usage is TRBV7-9 and J usage is TRBJ2-7; TRBD1 matches 12 bases. Germline V gene data show CDR1 as SEHNR and CDR2 as FQNEAQ (reference sequence). Losses at the gene ends were 4 bases for V and 4 bases for J; bases not matched to a gene: 8. The CDR3 totals 16 residues. The CDR3 nucleotides are TGTGCCAGCAGCTCGGGGACAGGGGGCCCAAGGTACGAGCAGTACTTC. Protein sequence: CASSSGTGGPRYEQYF.

The chain combines TRBV7-9 with TRBJ2-3; 7 positions agree with TRBD1. V shed 4 bases and J 3 bases; nucleotides not matched to a gene: 7. The germline gives CDR1 SEHNR, CDR2 FQNEAQ (reference sequence). The length of the CDR3 is 15 residues. The CDR3 coding sequence is TGTGCCAGCAGCTCAGACAGGGTAGGAACAGATACGCAGTATTTT. Translation: CASSSDRVGTDTQYF.